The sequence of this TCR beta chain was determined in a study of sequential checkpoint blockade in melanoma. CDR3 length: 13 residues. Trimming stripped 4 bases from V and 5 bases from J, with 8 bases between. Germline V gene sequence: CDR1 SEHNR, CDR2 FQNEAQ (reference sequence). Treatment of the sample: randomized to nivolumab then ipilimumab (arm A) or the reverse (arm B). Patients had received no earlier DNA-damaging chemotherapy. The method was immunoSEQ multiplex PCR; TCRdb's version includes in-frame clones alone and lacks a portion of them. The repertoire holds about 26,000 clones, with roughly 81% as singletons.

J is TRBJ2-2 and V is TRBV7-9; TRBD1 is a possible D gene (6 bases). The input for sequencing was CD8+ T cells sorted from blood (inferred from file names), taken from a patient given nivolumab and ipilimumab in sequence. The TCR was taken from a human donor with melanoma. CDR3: CASSSTGTGELFF. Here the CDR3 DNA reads TGTGCCAGCAGCTCCACAGGGACCGGGGAGCTGTTTTTT.